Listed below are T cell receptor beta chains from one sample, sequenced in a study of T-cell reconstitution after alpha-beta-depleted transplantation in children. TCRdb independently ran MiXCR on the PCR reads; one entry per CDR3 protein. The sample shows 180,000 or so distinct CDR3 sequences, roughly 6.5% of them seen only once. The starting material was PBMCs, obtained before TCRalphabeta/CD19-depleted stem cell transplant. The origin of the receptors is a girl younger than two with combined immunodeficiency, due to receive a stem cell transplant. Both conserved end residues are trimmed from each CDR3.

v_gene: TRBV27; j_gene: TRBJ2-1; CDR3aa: ASSTGTVGYNEQF
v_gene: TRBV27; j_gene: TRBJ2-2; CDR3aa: ASSRDSLGGELF
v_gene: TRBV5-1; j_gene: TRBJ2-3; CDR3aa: ASTPSGSTDTQY
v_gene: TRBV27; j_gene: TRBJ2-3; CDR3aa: ASSLLLAGDTDTQY
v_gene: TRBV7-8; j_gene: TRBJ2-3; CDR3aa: ASSLWAPSTDTQY
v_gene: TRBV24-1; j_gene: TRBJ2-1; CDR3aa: ATSETRSYNEQF
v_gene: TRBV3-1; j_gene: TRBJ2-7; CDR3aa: ASSQEPPSVGQGAYEQY
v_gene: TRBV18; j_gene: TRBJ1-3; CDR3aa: ASSPNGQVPRSSGNTIY
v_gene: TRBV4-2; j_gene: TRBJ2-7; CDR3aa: ASSQEEGYHHEQY
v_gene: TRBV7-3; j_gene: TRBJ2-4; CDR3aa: ASSLYTGIEAKNIQY
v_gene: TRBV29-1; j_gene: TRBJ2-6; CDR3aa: SVWLSGANVLT
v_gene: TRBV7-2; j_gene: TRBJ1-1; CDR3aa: ASSPRLGASYTEAF
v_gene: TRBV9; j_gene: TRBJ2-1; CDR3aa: ASSVTGTPYNEQF
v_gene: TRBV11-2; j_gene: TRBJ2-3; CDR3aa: ASRPISGPDTQY
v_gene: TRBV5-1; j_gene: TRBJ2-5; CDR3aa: ASSSLTGTSETQY
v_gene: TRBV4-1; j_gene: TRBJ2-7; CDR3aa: ASSRSGQTYEQY
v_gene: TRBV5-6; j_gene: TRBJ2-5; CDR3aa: ASSLWTSGRAWEETQY
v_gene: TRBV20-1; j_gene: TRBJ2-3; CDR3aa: SATRTSGGADTQY
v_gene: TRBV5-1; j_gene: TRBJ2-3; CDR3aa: ASSFGTGVNTDTQY
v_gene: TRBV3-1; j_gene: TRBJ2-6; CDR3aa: ASSPRTGIFAGANVLT
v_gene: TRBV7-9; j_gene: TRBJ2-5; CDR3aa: ASSPPFRAGAETQY
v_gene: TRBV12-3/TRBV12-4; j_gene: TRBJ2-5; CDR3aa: ASIAGGQETQY
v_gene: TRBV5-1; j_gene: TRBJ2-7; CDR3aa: ASSLENKLAGSSYEQY
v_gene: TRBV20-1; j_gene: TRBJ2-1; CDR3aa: SARRLPLSYNEQF
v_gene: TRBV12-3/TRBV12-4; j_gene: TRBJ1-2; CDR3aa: ASSLNYGYT
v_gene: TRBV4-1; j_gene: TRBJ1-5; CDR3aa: ASSQLSLGNQPQH